This TCR beta chain was sequenced during a study of T-cell reconstitution after alpha-beta-depleted transplantation in children. This CDR3 has 13 residues. Deletions cut 2 bases from V and 1 base from J, with 3 bases between. Per the germline V gene, CDR1 is KGHSH and CDR2 is LQKENI. Unique molecular identifiers were incorporated when the TCRbeta library was constructed. TCRdb processed the PCR reads anew with MiXCR; each CDR3 protein has one entry. Among 500,000 to 600,000 distinct CDR3 sequences listed, about 30% were seen once. The chain couples TRBV18 to TRBJ1-5; D gene uncertain. This clonotype originated in a human donor who donated a stem cell graft to a child with aplastic anemia. Sequenced here: PBMCs from the stem cell graft donor, sampled from the stem cell graft. CDR3 residues: CASSPKSNQPQHF. DNA of the CDR3: TGTGCCAGCTCACCAAAAAGCAATCAGCCCCAGCATTTT.